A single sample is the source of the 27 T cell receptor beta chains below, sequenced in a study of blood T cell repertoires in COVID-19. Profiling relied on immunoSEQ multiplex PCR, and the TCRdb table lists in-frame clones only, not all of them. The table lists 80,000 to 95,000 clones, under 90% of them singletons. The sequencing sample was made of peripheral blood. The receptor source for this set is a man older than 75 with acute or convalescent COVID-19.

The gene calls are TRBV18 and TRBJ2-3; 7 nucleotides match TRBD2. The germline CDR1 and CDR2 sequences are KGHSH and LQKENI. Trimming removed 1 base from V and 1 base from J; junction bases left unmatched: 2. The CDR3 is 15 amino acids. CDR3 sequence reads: CASSPQRDRTDTQYF. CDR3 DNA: TGTGCCAGCTCACCACAGCGGGACCGCACAGATACGCAGTATTTT.

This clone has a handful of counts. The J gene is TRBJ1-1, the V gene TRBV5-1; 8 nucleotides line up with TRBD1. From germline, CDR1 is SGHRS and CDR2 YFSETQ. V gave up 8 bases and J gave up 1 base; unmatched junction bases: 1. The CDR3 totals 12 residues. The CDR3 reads CASGTGNTEAFF. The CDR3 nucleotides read TGCGCCAGTGGGACAGGGAACACTGAAGCTTTCTTT.

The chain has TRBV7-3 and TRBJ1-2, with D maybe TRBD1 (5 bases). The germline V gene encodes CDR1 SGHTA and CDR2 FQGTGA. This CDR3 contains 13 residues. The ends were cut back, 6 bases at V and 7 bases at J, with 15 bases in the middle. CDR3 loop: CASSPTSGFGYTF. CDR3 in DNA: TGTGCCAGCAGTCCAACGTCAGGGTTTGGCTACACCTTC. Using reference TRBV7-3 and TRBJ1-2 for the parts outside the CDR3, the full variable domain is GAGVSQTPSNKVTEKGKYVELRCDPISGHTALYWYRQSLGQGPEFLIYFQGTGAADDSGLPNDRFFAVRPEGSVSTLKIQRTERGDSAVYLCASSPTSGFGYTFGSGTRLTVV.

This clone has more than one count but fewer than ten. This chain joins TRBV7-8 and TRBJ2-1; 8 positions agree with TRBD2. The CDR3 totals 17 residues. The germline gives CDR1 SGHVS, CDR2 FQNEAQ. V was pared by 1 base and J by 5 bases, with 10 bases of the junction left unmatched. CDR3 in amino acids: CASSLVPGGGRNNEQFF. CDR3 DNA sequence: TGTGCCAGCAGCTTAGTCCCGGGGGGCGGGAGGAACAATGAGCAGTTCTTC.

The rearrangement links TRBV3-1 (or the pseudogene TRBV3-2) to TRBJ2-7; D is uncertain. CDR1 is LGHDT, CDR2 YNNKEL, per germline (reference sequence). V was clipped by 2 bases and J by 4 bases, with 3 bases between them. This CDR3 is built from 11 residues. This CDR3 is CASSQRYEQYF. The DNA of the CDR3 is TGTGCCAGCAGCCAACGGTACGAGCAGTACTTC.

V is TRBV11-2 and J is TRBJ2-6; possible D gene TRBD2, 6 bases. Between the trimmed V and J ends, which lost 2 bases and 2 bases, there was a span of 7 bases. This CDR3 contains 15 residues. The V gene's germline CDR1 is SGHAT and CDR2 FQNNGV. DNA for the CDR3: TGTGCCAGCAGCTTAAGACTAGCTGGGGCCAACGTCCTGACTTTC. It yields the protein CASSLRLAGANVLTF.

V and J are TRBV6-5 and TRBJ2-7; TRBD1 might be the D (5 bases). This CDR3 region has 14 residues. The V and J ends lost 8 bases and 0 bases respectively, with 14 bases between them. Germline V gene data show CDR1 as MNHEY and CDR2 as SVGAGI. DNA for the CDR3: TGTGCCAGCGAAGGAACAGGTTACTCCTACGAGCAGTACTTC. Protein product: CASEGTGYSYEQYF.

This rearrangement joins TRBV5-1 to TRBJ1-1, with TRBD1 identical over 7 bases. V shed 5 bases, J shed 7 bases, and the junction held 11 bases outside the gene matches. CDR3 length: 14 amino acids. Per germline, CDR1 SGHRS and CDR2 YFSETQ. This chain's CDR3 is CASRTGLTSLEAFF. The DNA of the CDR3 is TGCGCCAGCAGGACAGGGCTTACCTCACTTGAAGCTTTCTTT.

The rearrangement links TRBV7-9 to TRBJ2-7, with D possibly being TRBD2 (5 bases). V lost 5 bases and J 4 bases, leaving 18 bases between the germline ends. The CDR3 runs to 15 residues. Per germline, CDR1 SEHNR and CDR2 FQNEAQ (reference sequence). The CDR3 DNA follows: TGTGCCAGCAGCGATACTAGGGCCCAACTTTACGAGCAGTACTTC. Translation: CASSDTRAQLYEQYF.

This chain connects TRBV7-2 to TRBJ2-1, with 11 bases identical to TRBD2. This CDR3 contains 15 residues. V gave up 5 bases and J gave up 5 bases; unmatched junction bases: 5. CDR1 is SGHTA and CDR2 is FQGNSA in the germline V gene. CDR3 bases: TGTGCCAGCAGCCCCGGGACTAGCGGACACAATGAGCAGTTCTTC. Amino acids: CASSPGTSGHNEQFF.

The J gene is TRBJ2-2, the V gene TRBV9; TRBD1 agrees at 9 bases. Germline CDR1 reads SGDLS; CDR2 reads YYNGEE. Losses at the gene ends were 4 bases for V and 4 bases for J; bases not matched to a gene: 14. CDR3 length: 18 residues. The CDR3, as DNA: TGTGCCAGCAGCCTACAACGAACAGGGGGCGGGATCACCGGGGAGCTGTTTTTT. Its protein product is CASSLQRTGGGITGELFF.

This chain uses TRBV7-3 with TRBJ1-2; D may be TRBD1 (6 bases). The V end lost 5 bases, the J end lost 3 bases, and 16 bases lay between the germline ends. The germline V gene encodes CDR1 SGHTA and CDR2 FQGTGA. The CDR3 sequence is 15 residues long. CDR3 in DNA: TGTGCCAGCAGCCAACAGGGAATAGAGGACTATGGCTACACCTTC. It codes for CASSQQGIEDYGYTF.

The CDR3 nucleotides are TGTGCCAGCAGTTACGGGCCCGCCACAGATACGCAGTATTTT. This translates into CASSYGPATDTQYF. The rearrangement joins TRBV6-5 to TRBJ2-3; no definite D call. Trimming took off 2 bases at V and 2 bases at J, with 8 bases between the two ends. This CDR3 region has 14 residues. Per germline, CDR1 MNHEY and CDR2 SVGAGI.

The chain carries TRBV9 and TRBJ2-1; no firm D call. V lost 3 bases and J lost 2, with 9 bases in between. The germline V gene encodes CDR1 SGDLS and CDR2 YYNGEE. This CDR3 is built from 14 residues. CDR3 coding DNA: TGTGCCAGCAGCGCCAGGCTTGCCTACAATGAGCAGTTCTTC. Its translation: CASSARLAYNEQFF. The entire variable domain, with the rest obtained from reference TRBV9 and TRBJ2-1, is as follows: DSGVTQTPKHLITATGQRVTLRCSPRSGDLSVYWYQQSLDQGLQFLIQYYNGEERAKGNILERFSAQQFPDLHSELNLSSLELGDSALYFCASSARLAYNEQFFGPGTRLTVL.

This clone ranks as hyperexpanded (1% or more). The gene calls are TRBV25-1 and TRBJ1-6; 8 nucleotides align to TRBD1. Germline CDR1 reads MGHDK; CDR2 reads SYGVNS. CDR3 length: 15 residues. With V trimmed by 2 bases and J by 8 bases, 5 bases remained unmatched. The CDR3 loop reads CASSEGATGDSPLHF. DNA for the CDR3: TGTGCCAGCAGTGAAGGCGCGACAGGGGATTCACCCCTCCACTTT.

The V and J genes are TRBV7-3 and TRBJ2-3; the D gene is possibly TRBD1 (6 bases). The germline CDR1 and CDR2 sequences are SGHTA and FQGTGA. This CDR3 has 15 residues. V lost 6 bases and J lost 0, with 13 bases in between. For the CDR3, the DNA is TGTGCCAGCAGTATGGACAGCTCTAGCACAGATACGCAGTATTTT. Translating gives CASSMDSSSTDTQYF.

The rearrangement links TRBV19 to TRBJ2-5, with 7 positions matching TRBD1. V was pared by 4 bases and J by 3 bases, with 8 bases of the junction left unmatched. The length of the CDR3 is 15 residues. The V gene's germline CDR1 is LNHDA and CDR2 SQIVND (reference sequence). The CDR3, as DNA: TGTGCCAGTAGTACCAGGCACGACAGGGAAGAGACCCAGTACTTC. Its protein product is CASSTRHDREETQYF.

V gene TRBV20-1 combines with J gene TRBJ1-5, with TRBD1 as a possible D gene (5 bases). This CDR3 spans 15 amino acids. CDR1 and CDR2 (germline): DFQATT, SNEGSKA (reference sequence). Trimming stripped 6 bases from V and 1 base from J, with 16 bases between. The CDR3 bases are TGCAGTGCCAGTGTCTCTCCAGGGAGCAATCAGCCCCAGCATTTT. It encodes CSASVSPGSNQPQHF.

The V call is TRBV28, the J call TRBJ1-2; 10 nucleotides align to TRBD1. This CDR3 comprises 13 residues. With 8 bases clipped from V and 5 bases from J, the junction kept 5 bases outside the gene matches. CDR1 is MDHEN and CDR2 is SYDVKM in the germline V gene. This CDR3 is CASRGDRGYGYTF. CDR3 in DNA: TGTGCCAGCCGAGGGGACAGGGGTTATGGCTACACCTTC.

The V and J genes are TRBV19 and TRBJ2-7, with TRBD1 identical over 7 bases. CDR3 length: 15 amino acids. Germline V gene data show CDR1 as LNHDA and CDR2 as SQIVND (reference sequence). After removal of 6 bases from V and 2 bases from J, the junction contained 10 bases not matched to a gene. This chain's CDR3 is CASRLQRGQTYEQYF. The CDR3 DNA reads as TGTGCCAGTAGGCTTCAGAGGGGGCAGACCTACGAGCAGTACTTC.

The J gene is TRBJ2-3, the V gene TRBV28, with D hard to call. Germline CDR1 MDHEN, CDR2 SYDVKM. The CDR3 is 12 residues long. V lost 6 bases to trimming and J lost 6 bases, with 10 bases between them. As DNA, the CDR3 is TGTGCCAGCAGGTCCTCCCTGGATACGCAGTATTTT. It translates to CASRSSLDTQYF.

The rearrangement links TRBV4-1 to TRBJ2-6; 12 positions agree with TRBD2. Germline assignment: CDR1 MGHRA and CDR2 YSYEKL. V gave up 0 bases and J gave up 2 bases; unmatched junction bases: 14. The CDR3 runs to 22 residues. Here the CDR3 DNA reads TGCGCCAGCAGCCAAGATCGGACCCCGACTAGCGGGAGAACTCCTGGGGCCAACGTCCTGACTTTC. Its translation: CASSQDRTPTSGRTPGANVLTF.

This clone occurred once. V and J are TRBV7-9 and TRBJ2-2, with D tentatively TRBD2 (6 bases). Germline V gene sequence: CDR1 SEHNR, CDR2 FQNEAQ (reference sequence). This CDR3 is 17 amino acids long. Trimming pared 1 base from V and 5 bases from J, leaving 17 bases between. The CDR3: CASSLGRGGQPTGELFF. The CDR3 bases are TGTGCCAGCAGCTTAGGGAGGGGAGGCCAACCGACCGGGGAGCTGTTTTTT.

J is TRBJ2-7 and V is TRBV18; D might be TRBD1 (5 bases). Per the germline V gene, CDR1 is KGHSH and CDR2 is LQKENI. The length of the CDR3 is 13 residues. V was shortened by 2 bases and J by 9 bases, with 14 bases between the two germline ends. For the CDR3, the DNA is TGTGCCAGCTCACCAGAGACAGTGACGGGGCAGTACTTC. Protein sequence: CASSPETVTGQYF.

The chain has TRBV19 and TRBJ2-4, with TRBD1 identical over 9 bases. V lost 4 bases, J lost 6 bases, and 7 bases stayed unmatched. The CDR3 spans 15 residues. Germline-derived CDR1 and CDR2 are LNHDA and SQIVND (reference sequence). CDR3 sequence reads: CASSTTGGKGNIQYF. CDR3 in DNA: TGTGCCAGTAGTACTACAGGGGGCAAAGGAAACATTCAGTACTTC.

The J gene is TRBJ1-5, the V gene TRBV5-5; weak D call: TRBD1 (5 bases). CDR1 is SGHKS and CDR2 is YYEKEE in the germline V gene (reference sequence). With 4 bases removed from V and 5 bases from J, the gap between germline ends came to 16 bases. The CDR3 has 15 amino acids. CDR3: CASSLKAGVDQPQHF. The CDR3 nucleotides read TGTGCCAGCAGCCTGAAGGCGGGGGTGGATCAGCCCCAGCATTTT.

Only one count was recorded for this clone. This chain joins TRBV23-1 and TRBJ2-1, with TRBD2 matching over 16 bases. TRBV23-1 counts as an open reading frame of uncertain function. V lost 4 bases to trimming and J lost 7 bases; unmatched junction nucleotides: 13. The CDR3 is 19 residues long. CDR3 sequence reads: CASSRRPGLAGGGWNEQFF. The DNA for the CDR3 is TGCGCCAGCAGTCGACGACCGGGACTAGCGGGAGGGGGGTGGAATGAGCAGTTCTTC.